Each of the 5 T cell receptor beta chains below was sequenced from the same sample in a study of blood T cell repertoires in COVID-19. Data came from immunoSEQ multiplex PCR; TCRdb stores just in-frame clones and leaves some out. The table records 250,000 to 300,000 clones, approximately 88% of them present only once. Source material: peripheral blood. The receptors stem from a woman aged 25 to 39 who had recovered from COVID-19.

The V call is TRBV6-1, the J call TRBJ1-2, with D possibly being TRBD1 (6 bases). From germline, CDR1 is MNHNS and CDR2 SASEGT. The length of the CDR3 is 15 residues. Trimming cost V 5 bases and J 8 bases, with 21 bases left between them. CDR3 region: CASSLDPGTPGGYTF. The CDR3 region has the DNA TGTGCCAGCAGTTTAGACCCCGGGACACCTGGGGGCTACACCTTC.

The rearrangement joins TRBV30 to TRBJ1-2, with a tentative D call TRBD1 (5 bases). CDR3 length equals 13 residues. Germline loops: CDR1 GTSNPN, CDR2 SVGIG (reference sequence). V gave up 0 bases and J gave up 8 bases, with 13 bases separating them. CDR3 in DNA: TGTGCCTGGAGTGTACAGGCCCTATCCGGCTACACCTTC. Translated, it gives CAWSVQALSGYTF.

This chain uses TRBV9 with TRBJ1-3; 7 bases agree with TRBD1. The CDR3 runs to 15 residues. CDR1 is SGDLS, CDR2 YYNGEE, per germline. V lost 3 bases, J lost 4 bases, and 7 bases stayed unmatched. DNA for the CDR3: TGTGCCAGCAGCGACGACAGGGTGGGCGGAAACACCATATATTTT. It translates to CASSDDRVGGNTIYF.

The chain combines TRBV29-1 with TRBJ1-2, with 8 positions matching TRBD1. The CDR3 has 13 amino acids. V was clipped by 6 bases and J by 3 bases; unmatched bases: 6. CDR1 is SQVTM, CDR2 ANQGSEA, per germline. CDR3 in DNA: TGCAGCGTAGGACAGGGAAGGGACTATGGCTACACCTTC. Its translation: CSVGQGRDYGYTF.

The chain carries TRBV6-4 and TRBJ2-3; 10 positions match TRBD1. The CDR3 extends over 15 amino acids. The ends lost 4 bases at V and 6 bases at J; junction bases unmatched: 7. Germline CDR1 and CDR2: MRHNA and SNTAGT. This CDR3 reads CASSGSGTGVDTQYF. The DNA for the CDR3 is TGTGCCAGCAGTGGCTCCGGGACAGGGGTTGATACGCAGTATTTT.